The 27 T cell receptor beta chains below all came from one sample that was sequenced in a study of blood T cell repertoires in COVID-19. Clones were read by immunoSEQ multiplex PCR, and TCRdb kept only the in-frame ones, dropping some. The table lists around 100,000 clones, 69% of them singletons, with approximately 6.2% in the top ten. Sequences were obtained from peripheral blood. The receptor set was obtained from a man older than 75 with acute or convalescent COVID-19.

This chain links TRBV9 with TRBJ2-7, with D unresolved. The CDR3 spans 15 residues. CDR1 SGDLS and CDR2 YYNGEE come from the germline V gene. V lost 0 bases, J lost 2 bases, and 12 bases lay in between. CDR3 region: CASSVDVSPAYEQYF. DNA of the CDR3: TGTGCCAGCAGCGTAGACGTCAGTCCCGCCTACGAGCAGTACTTC.

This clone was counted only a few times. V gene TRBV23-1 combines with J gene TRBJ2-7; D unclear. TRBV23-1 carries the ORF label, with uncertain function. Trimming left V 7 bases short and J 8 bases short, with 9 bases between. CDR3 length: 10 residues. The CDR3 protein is CASTDSKQYF. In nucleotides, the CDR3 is TGCGCCAGCACCGACTCCAAGCAGTACTTC.

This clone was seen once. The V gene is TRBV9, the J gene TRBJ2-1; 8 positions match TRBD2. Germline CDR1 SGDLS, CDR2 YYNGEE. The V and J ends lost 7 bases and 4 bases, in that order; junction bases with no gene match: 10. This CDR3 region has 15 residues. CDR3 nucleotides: TGTGCCAGCCAAACGGGGGGGACTGAGTACAATGAGCAGTTCTTC. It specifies CASQTGGTEYNEQFF.

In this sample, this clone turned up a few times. The CDR3 bases are TGTGCCAGTGGACTAGCGGTGAACACCGGGGAGCTGTTTTTT. This encodes CASGLAVNTGELFF. The chain couples TRBV9 to TRBJ2-2, with 10 nucleotides matching TRBD2. The germline V gene encodes CDR1 SGDLS and CDR2 YYNGEE. CDR3 size: 14 residues. The trim removed 8 bases at V and 1 base at J, leaving 2 bases unmatched.

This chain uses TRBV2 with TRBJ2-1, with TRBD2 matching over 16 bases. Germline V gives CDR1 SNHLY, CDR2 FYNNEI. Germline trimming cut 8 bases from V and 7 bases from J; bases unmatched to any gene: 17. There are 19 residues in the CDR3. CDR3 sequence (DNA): TGTGCCAGCTTGCCCTCCAGGGGACTAGCGGGAGGGCCGAGGAATGAGCAGTTCTTC. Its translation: CASLPSRGLAGGPRNEQFF. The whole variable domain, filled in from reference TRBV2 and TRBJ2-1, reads EPEVTQTPSHQVTQMGQEVILRCVPISNHLYFYWYRQILGQKVEFLVSFYNNEISEKSEIFDDQFSVERPDGSNFTLKIRSTKLEDSAMYFCASLPSRGLAGGPRNEQFFGPGTRLTVL.

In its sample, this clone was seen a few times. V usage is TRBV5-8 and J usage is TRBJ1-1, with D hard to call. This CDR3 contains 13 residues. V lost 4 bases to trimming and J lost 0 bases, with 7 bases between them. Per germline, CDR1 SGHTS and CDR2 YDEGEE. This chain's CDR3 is CASSPRVNTEAFF. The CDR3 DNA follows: TGTGCCAGCAGCCCGCGGGTGAACACTGAAGCTTTCTTT. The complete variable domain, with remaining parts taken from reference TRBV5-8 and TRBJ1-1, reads EAGVTQSPTHLIKTRGQQATLRCSPISGHTSVYWYQQALGLGLQFLLWYDEGEERNRGNFPPRFSGRQFPNYSSELNVNALELEDSALYLCASSPRVNTEAFFGQGTRLTVV.

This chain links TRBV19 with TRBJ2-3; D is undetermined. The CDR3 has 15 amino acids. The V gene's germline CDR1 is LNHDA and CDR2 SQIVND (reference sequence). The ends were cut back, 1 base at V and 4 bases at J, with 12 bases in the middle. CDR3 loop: CASSIGGRTADTQYF. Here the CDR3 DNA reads TGTGCCAGTAGTATAGGAGGAAGAACGGCAGATACGCAGTATTTT. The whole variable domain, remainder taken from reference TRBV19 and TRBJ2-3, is DGGITQSPKYLFRKEGQNVTLSCEQNLNHDAMYWYRQDPGQGLRLIYYSQIVNDFQKGDIAEGYSVSREKKESFPLTVTSAQKNPTAFYLCASSIGGRTADTQYFGPGTRLTVL.

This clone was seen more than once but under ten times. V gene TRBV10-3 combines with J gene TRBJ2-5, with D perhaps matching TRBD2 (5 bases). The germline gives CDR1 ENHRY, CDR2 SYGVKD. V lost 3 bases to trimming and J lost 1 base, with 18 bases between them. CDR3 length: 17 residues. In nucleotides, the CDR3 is TGTGCCATCAGTGATGATGGCGGGCACAACCCCCAAGAGACCCAGTACTTC. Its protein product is CAISDDGGHNPQETQYF.

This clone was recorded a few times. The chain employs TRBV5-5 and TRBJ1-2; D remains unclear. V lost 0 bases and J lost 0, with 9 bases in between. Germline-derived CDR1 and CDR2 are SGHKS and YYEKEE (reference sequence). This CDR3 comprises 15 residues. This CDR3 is CASSLAIPTNYGYTF. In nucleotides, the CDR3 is TGTGCCAGCAGCTTGGCCATCCCCACTAACTATGGCTACACCTTC.

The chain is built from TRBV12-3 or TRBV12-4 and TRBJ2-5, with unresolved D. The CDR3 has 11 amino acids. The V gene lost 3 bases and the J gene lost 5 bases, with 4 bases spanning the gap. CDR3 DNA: TGTGCCAGCAGTTTCTTGGAGACCCAGTACTTC. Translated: CASSFLETQYF.

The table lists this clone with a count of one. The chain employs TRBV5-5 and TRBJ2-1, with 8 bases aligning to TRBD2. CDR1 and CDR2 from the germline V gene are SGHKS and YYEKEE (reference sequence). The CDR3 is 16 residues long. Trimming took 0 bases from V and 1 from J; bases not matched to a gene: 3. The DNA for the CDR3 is TGTGCCAGCAGCTTGGATAGCGGGATATCCTACAATGAGCAGTTCTTC. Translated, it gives CASSLDSGISYNEQFF.

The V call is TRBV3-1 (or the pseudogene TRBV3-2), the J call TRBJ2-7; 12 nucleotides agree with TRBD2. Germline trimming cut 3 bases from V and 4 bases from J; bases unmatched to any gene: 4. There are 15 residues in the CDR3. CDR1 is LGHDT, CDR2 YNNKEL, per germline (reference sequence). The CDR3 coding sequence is TGTGCCAGCAGCCATGGGACTAGCGGGCCTTACGAGCAGTACTTC. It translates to CASSHGTSGPYEQYF.

The CDR3 reads CASSSYRAAGYTF. The CDR3, as DNA: TGTGCCAGCAGTTCTTACAGGGCGGCTGGCTACACCTTC. The chain joins TRBV27 to TRBJ1-2; weak D call: TRBD1 (6 bases). V lost 4 bases, J lost 7 bases, and 13 bases lay in between. This CDR3 region has 13 residues. Germline lookup yields CDR1 MNHEY and CDR2 SMNVEV (reference sequence).

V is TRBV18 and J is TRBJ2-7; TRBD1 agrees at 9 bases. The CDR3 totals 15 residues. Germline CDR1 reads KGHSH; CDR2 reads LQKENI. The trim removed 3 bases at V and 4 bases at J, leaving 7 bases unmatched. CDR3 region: CASSPRTGVQYEQYF. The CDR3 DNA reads TGTGCCAGCTCACCTAGGACAGGGGTCCAGTACGAGCAGTACTTC.

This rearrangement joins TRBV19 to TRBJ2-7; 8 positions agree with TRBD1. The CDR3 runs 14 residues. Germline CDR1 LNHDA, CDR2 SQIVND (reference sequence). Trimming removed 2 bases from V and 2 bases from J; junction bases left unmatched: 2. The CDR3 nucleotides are TGTGCCAGTAGTATAACAGGGGGAACCTACGAGCAGTACTTC. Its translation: CASSITGGTYEQYF.

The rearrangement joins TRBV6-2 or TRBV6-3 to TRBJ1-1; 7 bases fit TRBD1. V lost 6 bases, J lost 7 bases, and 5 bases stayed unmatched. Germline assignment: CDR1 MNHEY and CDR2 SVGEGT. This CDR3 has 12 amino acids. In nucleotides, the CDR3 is TGTGCCAGCAGCCGACAGGGTTTTGAAGCTTTCTTT. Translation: CASSRQGFEAFF.

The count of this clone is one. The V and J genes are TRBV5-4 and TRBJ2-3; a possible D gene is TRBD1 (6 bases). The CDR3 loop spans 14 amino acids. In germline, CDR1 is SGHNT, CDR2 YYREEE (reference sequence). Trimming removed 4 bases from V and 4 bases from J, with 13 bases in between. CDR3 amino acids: CASSQNQGPDTQYF. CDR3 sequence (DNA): TGTGCCAGCAGCCAGAATCAGGGGCCAGATACGCAGTATTTT.

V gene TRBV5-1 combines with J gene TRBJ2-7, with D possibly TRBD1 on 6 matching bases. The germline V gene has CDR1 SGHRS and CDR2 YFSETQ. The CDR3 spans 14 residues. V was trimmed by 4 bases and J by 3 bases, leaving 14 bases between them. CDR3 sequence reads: CASSAQTGNYEQYF. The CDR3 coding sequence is TGCGCCAGCAGCGCCCAGACAGGCAACTACGAGCAGTACTTC.

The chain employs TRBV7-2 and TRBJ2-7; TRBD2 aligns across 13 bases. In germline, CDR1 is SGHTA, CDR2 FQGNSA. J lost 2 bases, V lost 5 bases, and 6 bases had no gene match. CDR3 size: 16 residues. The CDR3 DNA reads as TGTGCCAGCAGCGCCACACTAGCGGGGGGGACCTACGAGCAGTACTTC. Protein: CASSATLAGGTYEQYF. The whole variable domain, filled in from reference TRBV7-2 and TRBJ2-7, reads GAGVSQSPSNKVTEKGKDVELRCDPISGHTALYWYRQSLGQGLEFLIYFQGNSAPDKSGLPSDRFSAERTGGSVSTLTIQRTQQEDSAVYLCASSATLAGGTYEQYFGPGTRLTVT.

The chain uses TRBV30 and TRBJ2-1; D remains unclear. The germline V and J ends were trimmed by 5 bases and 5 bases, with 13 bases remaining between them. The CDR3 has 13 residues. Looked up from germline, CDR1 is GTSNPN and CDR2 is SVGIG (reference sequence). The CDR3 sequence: CAWENDLNNEQFF. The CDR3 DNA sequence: TGTGCCTGGGAAAACGACTTAAACAATGAGCAGTTCTTC.

Here the CDR3 reads CASSARDSERTQYF. The CDR3 coding sequence is TGTGCCAGCAGCGCCCGAGATTCTGAGCGAACCCAGTACTTC. The chain uses TRBV5-5 and TRBJ2-5; no firm D call. Germline values: CDR1 SGHKS, CDR2 YYEKEE (reference sequence). Trimming took 4 bases from V and 8 from J, leaving 18 bases between them. CDR3 size: 14 residues.

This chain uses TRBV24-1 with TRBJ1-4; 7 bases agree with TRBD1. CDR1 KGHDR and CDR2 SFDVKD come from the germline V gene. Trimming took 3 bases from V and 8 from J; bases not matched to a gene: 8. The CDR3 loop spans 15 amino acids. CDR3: CATSDIRQGNEKLFF. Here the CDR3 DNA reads TGTGCCACCAGTGATATCCGACAGGGAAACGAAAAACTGTTTTTT.

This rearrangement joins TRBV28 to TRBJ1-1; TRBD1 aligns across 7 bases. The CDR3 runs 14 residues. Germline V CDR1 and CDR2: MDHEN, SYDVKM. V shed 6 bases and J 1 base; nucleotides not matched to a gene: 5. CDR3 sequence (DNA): TGTGCCAGCAGCCGATGGACAGGGAACACTGAAGCTTTCTTT. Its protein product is CASSRWTGNTEAFF.

The DNA of the CDR3 is TGTGCCAGCAGCCAACGATATGTTGAGTCTGGCTACACCTTC. Protein product: CASSQRYVESGYTF. This chain joins TRBV3-1 (or the pseudogene TRBV3-2) and TRBJ1-2; D uncertain. V gave up 2 bases and J gave up 7 bases, with 14 bases separating them. Per the germline V gene, CDR1 is LGHDT and CDR2 is YNNKEL (reference sequence). CDR3 length: 14 residues.

This CDR3 reads CASKLGPPTYEQYF. CDR3 in DNA: TGTGCCAGCAAACTAGGCCCCCCGACCTACGAGCAGTACTTC. The chain links TRBV28 to TRBJ2-7; a weak D match, TRBD2 (5 bases). This CDR3 has 14 amino acids. The V gene lost 7 bases and the J gene lost 2 bases, with 15 bases spanning the gap. In germline, CDR1 is MDHEN, CDR2 SYDVKM.

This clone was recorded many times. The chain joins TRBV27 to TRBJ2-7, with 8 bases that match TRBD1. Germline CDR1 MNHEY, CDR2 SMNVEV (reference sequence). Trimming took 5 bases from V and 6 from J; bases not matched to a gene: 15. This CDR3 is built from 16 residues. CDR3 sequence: CASSNNDWTGKGEQYF. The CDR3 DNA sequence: TGTGCCAGCAGTAACAACGATTGGACAGGGAAGGGCGAGCAGTACTTC.

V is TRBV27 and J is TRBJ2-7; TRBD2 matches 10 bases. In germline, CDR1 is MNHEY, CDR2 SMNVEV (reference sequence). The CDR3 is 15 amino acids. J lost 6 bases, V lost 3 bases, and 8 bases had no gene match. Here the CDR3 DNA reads TGTGCCAGCAGTTTGTGGCCTAGCGGGAGTTTCGAGCAGTACTTC. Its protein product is CASSLWPSGSFEQYF.